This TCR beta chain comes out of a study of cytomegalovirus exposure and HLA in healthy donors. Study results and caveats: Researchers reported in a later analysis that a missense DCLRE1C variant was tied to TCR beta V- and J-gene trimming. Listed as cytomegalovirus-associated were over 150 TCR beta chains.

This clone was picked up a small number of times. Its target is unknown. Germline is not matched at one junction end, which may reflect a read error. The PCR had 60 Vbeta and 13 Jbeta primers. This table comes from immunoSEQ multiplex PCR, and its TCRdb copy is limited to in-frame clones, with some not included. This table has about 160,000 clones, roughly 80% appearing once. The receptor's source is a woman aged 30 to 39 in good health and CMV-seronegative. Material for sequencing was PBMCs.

DNA for the CDR3: TGTGCCAGCAGTGAAGCGGGCAGTATAGTATTC. Translated: CASSEAGSIVF. J is TRBJ1-2 and V is TRBV6-5; D unresolved. Germline V gene sequence: CDR1 MNHEY, CDR2 SVGAGI. CDR3 size: 11 residues.